The T cell receptor (beta chain) under discussion was sequenced for a study of T cells in Graves' hyperthyroidism and ophthalmopathy (dated by TCRdb to between 2018 and 2021). Context from the whole study: Peripheral blood samples were taken at the time of initial diagnosis, prior to any treatment. Thyroid tissue and blood T-cell repertoires from roughly six Graves' hyperthyroidism patients were also compared in the study. A discovery cohort of about a hundred patients, 43 with Graves' ophthalmopathy and 57 with stable Graves' hyperthyroidism, was used to find distinguishing TCR V-J signatures. Following sampling, methimazole starting at 30 mg daily was given to hyperthyroidism patients, and high-dose intravenous methylprednisolone was given to ophthalmopathy patients. The approximately 90 discovery patients were randomly split 7:3 into training and test sets. Prospective prediction of ophthalmopathy was tested in an independent validation cohort consisting of roughly 19 hyperthyroidism patients and around 16 patients who later progressed to ophthalmopathy. The paper reports TCR Vbeta CDR3 sequencing of 135 peripheral blood samples: approximately 41 ophthalmopathy, 70 to 85 hyperthyroidism and around 17 progressor patients.

Hyperthyroidism patients were newly diagnosed, had a disease duration of under 2 months, and were aged 18 to 65 years. The study excluded patients with uncontrolled infections, other autoimmune diseases, pregnancy or lactation. Diagnoses were based on clinical symptoms, serum thyroxine and TRAb, thyroid ultrasound and orbital computed tomography. Blood from progressor patients was collected at the time of first diagnosis with hyperthyroidism, before any ophthalmopathy symptoms had appeared. Ficoll-Paque density gradient centrifugation was used to isolate PBMCs from about 10 ml of fresh peripheral blood. Progressor patients were initially diagnosed with Graves' hyperthyroidism and developed ophthalmopathy during follow-up. Total RNA was extracted using Trizol reagent, and RNA quality was assessed on an Agilent 2100 Bioanalyzer. General findings and caveats noted by the study authors: No statistical method was used to set the sample size in advance, and investigators knew the group allocation. During validation, the model predicted progression to ophthalmopathy a median of around 7 months ahead of onset, with approximately 71% sensitivity and 72% to 80% specificity. Most expanded thyroid clonotypes (frequency above 0.001) were also detected in blood, suggesting blood repertoires may reflect thyroid immune responses. Ophthalmopathy was separated from stable hyperthyroidism by a 13 V-J signature model, with 87.88% sensitivity and 81% to 83% specificity obtained in cross-validation and 80%/75% obtained in testing.

CDR1 and CDR2 are read off the germline V gene as SGDLS and YYNGEE. V is trimmed back by 0 bases and J by 7 bases, and the junction contains 9 bases that no gene match accounts for. The CDR3 runs 15 amino acids, cysteine and phenylalanine included. Kept here is only the CDR3 DNA, which spans 45 bases and is read in frame from base 1. Points on this clonotype: This receptor's antigen is unknown. It has no much larger one-base neighbor in the sample; base qualities were not kept.

Amplification of TCR beta CDR3 regions was carried out from RNA transcripts. For the first round of RT-PCR on the TCR CDR3, the HTBI primer set was used together with the Qiagen OneStep RT-PCR kit. A second multiplex PCR round built the libraries, followed by size selection and purification. Libraries were sequenced paired-end with 100 bp reads on an Illumina HiSeq2000. As for the authors' bioinformatics: SOAPnuke was used to process the raw data, removing reads that contained adapters or uncalled bases, had a mean Phred below 15, or lacked an exact match to the constant primer or identifier. COPE v1.2.5 was used to merge the high-quality paired reads, and each unique nucleotide sequence was defined as a clonotype. MiTCR v1.1 was used to align the clonotypes against IMGT TRBV, TRBD and TRBJ reference segments. Analysis was restricted to V-J combinations with a frequency above 0.0001, which covered 98% to 99.2% of repertoires. The TCS score was defined as F50 (clonal expansion) divided by E x V (chaos), with BLOSUM62-based TCRdist calculated between CDR3 peptides within each V-J. Welch's t-statistics and random forest reduced around 510 V-J features to some 14, which were used in a naive Bayes classifier (R e1071). In TCRdb, the public reads were trimmed at Q25 with fastp and aligned with MiXCR, with productive beta chains retained. Rows matching on CDR3 protein sequence are summarized as one entry with the most common DNA and genes. TCRdb, rather than the study authors, made the V and J calls. This sample is represented by roughly 160,000 distinct CDR3 sequences; about a tenth of them were singletons. The top ten constitute 22% of the sample.

The sequence was collected from a woman aged 18-29 years with Graves' hyperthyroidism that later progressed to Graves' ophthalmopathy. The V and J genes are TRBV9 and TRBJ1-2; 7 middle bases align to TRBD1. The sequenced sample consisted of blood. CDR3 region: CASSVGQGRLSGYTF. Read as DNA, the sequence is TGTGCCAGCAGCGTAGGACAGGGTCGTTTGAGTGGCTACACCTTC.